These T cell receptor beta chains were read from a single sample in a study of blood T cells in healthy people across ages. TCRdb re-called the 5' RACE reads with MiXCR, one entry per CDR3 protein. The top ten clones hold around 9.2% of a sample with approximately 760,000 distinct CDR3 sequences, roughly 25% of them seen once. The data were also submitted as part of a second study, on T cells of mothers and their children.

Sequenced input: blood. These receptors came from a boy under 18 in good health. Both conserved end residues are trimmed from each CDR3.

TRBV2	10	TRBJ1-5	ASREGHQPQH
TRBV6-2/TRBV6-3	13	TRBJ2-5	ASSQLRGVGETQY
TRBV29-1	12	TRBJ2-6	SVGNRSGANVLT
TRBV7-8	13	-	ASSSADRGPYEQY
TRBV11-3	14	TRBJ1-1	ASSPHRDPLNTEAF
TRBV15	14	TRBJ2-5	ATSRDRTGKQETQY
TRBV7-2	11	TRBJ1-1	ASSWQTGSEAF
TRBV21-1	10	TRBJ2-4	ASDQGPTIQY
TRBV24-1	10	TRBJ2-7	ATSTGSYEQY
TRBV5-1	12	TRBJ2-1	ASSFGDTNNERF
TRBV7-2	10	TRBJ2-7	ASSLGLGEQY
TRBV6-1	13	TRBJ1-1	ASSAPQELNTEAF
TRBV27	11	TRBJ2-7	ASSPRSSYEQY
TRBV12-3/TRBV12-4	15	TRBJ2-5	ASSSLSASGNYNEQL
TRBV5-1	13	-	ASSLQPSQGYEQY
TRBV7-9	12	TRBJ1-2	ASSSLKGRVGYT
TRBV2	14	TRBJ2-7	ASSARIGTSFDEQY
TRBV6-2/TRBV6-3	14	TRBJ2-1	ASRPPGTSGSNEQF
TRBV20-1	11	TRBJ2-5	SATGGYQETQY
TRBV28	13	TRBJ2-7	ASSKGSAGVYEQY
TRBV2	12	TRBJ2-1	ASSDSSGRREQF
TRBV5-1	13	TRBJ2-6	ASSLKEAGANVLT
TRBV7-9	14	TRBJ2-5	ASSSTTQGSFETQY
TRBV11-2	13	TRBJ2-7	ASSSSGMSSYEQY
TRBV5-1	13	TRBJ2-1	ASGLATPRSPEQF
TRBV4-2	12	TRBJ2-7	ASSQVGTGYEQY
TRBV3-1	11	TRBJ1-2	ASSPLEGDGYT
TRBV12-3/TRBV12-4	18	TRBJ2-3	ASSFRFVQTAGGTTDTQY
TRBV20-1	11	TRBJ2-5	SARGRAQETQY
TRBV10-3	12	TRBJ2-1	AISETSGRALQF